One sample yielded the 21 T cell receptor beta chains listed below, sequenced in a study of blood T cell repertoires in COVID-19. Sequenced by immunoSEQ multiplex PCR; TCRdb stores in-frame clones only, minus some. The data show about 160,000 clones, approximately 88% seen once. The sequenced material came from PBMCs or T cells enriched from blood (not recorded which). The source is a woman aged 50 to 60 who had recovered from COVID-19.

Written as DNA, the CDR3 is TGTGCCAGCAGCTTAGAGGCAGGAACTTACGAGCAGTACTTC. Protein product: CASSLEAGTYEQYF. This sequence joins TRBV7-6 and TRBJ2-7, with D unresolved. Trimming removed 1 base from V and 4 bases from J, with 11 bases in between. The length of the CDR3 is 14 residues. Germline V gene sequence: CDR1 SGHVS, CDR2 FNYEAQ.

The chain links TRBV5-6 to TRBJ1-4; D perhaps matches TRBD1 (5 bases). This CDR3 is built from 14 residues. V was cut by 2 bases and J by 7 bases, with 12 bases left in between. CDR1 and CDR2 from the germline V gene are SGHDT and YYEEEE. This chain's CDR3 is CASSFNRQFEKLFF. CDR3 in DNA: TGTGCCAGCAGCTTTAATCGACAGTTTGAAAAACTGTTTTTT.

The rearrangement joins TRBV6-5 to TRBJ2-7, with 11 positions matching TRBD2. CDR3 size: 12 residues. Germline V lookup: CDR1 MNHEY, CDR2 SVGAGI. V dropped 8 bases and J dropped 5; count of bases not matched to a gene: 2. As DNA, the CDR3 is TGTGCCAGCGCGGGACTAGCGGACGAGCAGTACTTC. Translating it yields CASAGLADEQYF.

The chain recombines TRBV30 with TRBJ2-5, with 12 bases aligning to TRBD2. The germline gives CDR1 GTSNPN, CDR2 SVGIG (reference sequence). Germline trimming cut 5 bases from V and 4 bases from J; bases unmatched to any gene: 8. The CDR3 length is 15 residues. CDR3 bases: TGTGCCTGGGGGGGGACTAGCGGGTCTCTAGAGACCCAGTACTTC. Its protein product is CAWGGTSGSLETQYF.

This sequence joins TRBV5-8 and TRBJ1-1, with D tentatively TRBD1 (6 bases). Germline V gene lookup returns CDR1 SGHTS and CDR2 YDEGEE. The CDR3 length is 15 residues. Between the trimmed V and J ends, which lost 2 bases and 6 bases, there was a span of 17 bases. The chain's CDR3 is CASSFRDRWDPEAFF. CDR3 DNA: TGTGCCAGCAGCTTTAGAGACAGGTGGGACCCTGAAGCTTTCTTT.

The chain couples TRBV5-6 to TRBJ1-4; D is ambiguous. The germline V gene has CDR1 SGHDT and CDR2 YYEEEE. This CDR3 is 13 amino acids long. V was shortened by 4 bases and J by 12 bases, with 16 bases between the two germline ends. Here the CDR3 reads CASSPLTRKELFF. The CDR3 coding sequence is TGTGCCAGCAGCCCCTTGACCAGGAAGGAACTGTTTTTT.

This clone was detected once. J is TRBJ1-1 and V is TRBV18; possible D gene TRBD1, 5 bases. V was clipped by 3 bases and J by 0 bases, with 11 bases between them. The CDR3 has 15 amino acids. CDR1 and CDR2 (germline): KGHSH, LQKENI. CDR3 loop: CASSPPGGMNTEAFF. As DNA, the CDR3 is TGTGCCAGCTCACCTCCGGGGGGGATGAACACTGAAGCTTTCTTT. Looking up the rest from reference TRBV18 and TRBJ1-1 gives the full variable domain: NAGVMQNPRHLVRRRGQEARLRCSPMKGHSHVYWYRQLPEEGLKFMVYLQKENIIDESGMPKERFSAEFPKEGPSILRIQQVVRGDSAAYFCASSPPGGMNTEAFFGQGTRLTVV.

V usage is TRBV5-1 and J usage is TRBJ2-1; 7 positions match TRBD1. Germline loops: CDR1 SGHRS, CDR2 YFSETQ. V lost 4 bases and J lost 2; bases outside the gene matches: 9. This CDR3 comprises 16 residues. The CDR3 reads CASSPNGQAAYNEQFF. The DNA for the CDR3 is TGCGCCAGCAGCCCTAACGGACAGGCGGCCTACAATGAGCAGTTCTTC.

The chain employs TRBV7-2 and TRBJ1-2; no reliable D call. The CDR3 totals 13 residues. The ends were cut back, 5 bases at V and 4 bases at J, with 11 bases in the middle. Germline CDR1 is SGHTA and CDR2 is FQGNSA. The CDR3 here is CASSHLGVYGYTF. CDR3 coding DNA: TGTGCCAGCAGCCACCTCGGGGTCTATGGCTACACCTTC.

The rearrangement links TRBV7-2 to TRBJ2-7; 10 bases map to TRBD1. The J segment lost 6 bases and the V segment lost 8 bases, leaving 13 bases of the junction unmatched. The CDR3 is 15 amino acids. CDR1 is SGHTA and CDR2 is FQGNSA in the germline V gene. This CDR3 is CASAIQTGGASEQYF. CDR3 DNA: TGTGCCAGCGCAATACAGACAGGGGGCGCTTCCGAGCAGTACTTC.

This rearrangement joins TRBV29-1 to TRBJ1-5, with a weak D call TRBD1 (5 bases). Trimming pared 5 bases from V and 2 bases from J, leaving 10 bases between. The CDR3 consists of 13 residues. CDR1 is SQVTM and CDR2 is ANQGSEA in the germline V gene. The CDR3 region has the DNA TGCAGCGTTCGGGGGGATGGCAATCAGCCCCAGCATTTT. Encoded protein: CSVRGDGNQPQHF.

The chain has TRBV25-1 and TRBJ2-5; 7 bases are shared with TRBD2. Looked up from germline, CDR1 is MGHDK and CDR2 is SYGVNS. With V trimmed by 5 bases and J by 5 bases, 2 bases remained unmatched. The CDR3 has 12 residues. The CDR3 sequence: CASSREGETQYF. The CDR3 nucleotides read TGTGCCAGCAGTAGGGAGGGTGAGACCCAGTACTTC.

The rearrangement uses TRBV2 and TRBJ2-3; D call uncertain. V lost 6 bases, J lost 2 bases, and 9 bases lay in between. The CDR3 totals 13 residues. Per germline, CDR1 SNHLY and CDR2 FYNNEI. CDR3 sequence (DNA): TGTGCCAGCAGGGCAGGCTACACAGATACGCAGTATTTT. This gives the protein CASRAGYTDTQYF. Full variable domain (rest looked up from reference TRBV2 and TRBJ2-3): EPEVTQTPSHQVTQMGQEVILRCVPISNHLYFYWYRQILGQKVEFLVSFYNNEISEKSEIFDDQFSVERPDGSNFTLKIRSTKLEDSAMYFCASRAGYTDTQYFGPGTRLTVL.

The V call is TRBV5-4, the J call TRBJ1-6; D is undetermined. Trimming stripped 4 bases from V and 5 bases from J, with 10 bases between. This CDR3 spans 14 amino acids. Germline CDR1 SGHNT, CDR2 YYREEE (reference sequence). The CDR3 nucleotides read TGTGCCAGCAGCCCGGTGGAGCATAATTCACCCCTCCACTTT. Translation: CASSPVEHNSPLHF.

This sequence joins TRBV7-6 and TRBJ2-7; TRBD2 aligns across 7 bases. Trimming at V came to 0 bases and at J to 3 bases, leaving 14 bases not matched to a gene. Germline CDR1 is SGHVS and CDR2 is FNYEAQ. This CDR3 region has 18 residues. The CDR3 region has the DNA TGTGCCAGCAGCTTAGCACCCCCGGACCCGATAGCGGGCTACGAGCAGTACTTC. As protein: CASSLAPPDPIAGYEQYF.

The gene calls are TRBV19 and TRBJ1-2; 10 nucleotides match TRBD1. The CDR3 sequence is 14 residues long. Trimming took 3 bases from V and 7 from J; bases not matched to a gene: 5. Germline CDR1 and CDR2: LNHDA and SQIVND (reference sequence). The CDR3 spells CASSIGDRGAGYTF. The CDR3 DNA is TGTGCCAGTAGTATCGGGGACAGGGGAGCTGGCTACACCTTC. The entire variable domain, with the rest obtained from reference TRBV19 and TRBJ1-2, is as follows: DGGITQSPKYLFRKEGQNVTLSCEQNLNHDAMYWYRQDPGQGLRLIYYSQIVNDFQKGDIAEGYSVSREKKESFPLTVTSAQKNPTAFYLCASSIGDRGAGYTFGSGTRLTVV.

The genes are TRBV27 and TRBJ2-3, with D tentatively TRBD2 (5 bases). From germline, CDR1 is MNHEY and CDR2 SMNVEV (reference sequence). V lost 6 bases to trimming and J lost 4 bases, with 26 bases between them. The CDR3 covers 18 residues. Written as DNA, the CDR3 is TGTGCCAGCAGCACGTATAGGACTGGTGGTCCCAAGGCAGATACGCAGTATTTT. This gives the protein CASSTYRTGGPKADTQYF.

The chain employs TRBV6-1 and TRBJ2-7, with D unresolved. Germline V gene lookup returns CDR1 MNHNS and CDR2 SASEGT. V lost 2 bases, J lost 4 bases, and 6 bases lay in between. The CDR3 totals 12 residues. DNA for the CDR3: TGTGCCAGCAGTGAACCCGTATACGAGCAGTACTTC. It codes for CASSEPVYEQYF.

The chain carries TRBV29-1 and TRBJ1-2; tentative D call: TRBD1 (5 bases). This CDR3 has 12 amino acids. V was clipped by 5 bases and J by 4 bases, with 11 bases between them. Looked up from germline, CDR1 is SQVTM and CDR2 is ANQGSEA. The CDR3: CSVSEGLYGYTF. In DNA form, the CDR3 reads TGCAGCGTTAGCGAGGGACTCTATGGCTACACCTTC.

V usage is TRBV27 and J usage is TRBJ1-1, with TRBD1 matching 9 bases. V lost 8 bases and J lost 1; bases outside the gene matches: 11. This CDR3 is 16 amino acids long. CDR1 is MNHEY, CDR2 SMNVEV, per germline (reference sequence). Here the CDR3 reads CASGPPGQGSNTEAFF. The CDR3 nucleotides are TGTGCCAGCGGCCCCCCGGGACAGGGATCGAACACTGAAGCTTTCTTT.

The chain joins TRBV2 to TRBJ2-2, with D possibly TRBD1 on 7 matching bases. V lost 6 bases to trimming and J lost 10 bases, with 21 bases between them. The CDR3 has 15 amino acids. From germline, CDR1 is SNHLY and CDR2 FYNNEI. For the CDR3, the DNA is TGTGCCAGCAGGTCTAACAGGGGAGGAAGGGAGGAGCTGTTTTTT. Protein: CASRSNRGGREELFF.